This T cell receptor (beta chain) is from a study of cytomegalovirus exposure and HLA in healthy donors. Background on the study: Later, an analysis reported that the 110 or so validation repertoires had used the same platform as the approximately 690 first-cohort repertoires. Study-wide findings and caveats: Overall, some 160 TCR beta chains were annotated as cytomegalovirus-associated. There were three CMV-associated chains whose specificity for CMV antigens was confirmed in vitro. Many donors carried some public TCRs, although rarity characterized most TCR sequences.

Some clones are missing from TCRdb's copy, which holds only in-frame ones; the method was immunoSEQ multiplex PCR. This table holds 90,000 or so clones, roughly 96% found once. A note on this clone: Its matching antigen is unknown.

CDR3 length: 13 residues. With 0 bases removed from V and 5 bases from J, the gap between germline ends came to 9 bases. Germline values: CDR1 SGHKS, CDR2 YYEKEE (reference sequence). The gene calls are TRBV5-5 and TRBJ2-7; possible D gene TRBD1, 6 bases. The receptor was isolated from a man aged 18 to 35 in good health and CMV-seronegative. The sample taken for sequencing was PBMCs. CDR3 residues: CASSLVRGHEQYF. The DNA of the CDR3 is TGTGCCAGCAGCTTGGTCAGGGGCCACGAGCAGTACTTC.